This T cell receptor (beta chain) was observed in a study of CD8 T cells in Susac syndrome. RNA amounts of 0.5 to 1 ug underwent reverse transcription with random hexamers. TCRdb recomputed calls from the immunoSEQ multiplex PCR reads with MiXCR, one row per CDR3 protein. There are some 120,000 distinct CDR3 sequences in the sample; about 90% occur only once, and around 0.25% lies in the top ten. Trimming took 4 bases from V and 1 from J, leaving 19 bases between them. This CDR3 has 17 amino acids. Sequencing used CD8+ T cells from PBMCs. This clonotype was obtained from a human donor with multiple sclerosis. The chain combines TRBV23-1 with TRBJ1-2; D gene uncertain. TRBV23-1 is assigned to the ORF class and has an uncertain function. Here the CDR3 DNA reads TGCGCCAGCAGTCCCTTGAAAGGGTGGGGATTTAACTATGGCTACACCTTC. Translated, it gives CASSPLKGWGFNYGYTF.